The clone carrying this T cell receptor beta chain was counted many times. Each CDR3 protein is one row after TCRdb ran MiXCR on the 5' RACE reads. Of about 220,000 distinct CDR3 sequences detected, about 10% appear once; the ten largest clones hold 21%. The data are from a study of CD8 T cells in ankylosing spondylitis. The germline gives CDR1 SGHTA, CDR2 FQGNSA. There are 13 residues in the CDR3. Germline trimming cut 5 bases from V and 4 bases from J; bases unmatched to any gene: 1. Specimen: blood, either unsorted or a sorted T cell fraction (not recorded which). The receptor's source is a male donor with ankylosing spondylitis or in good health (not recorded which). J is TRBJ2-1 and V is TRBV7-2; TRBD2 matches 8 bases. As DNA, the CDR3 is TGTGCCAGCAGCGCGGGGGGATACAATGAGCAGTTCTTC. Its translation: CASSAGGYNEQFF.